This TCR beta chain was captured in a study of blood T cell repertoires in COVID-19. Study in general: Italy, Spain and the United States were the sources of the convalescent and acute COVID-19 samples.

This clone was found once. CDR1 and CDR2 from the germline V gene are SEHNR and FQNEAQ (reference sequence). Trimming removed 7 bases from V and 1 base from J, with 14 bases in between. CDR3 size: 15 residues. Per the study methods: Amplified reference gene primers provided the basis for estimating nucleated cell counts. Assay used: immunoSEQ multiplex PCR; TCRdb lists only in-frame clones, some missing. V, J and clone size were drawn from that table, and D and trimming were deduced from the DNA. The sample comprises hundreds of thousands of clones, 85% of which are singletons, and roughly 4.6% rests with the top ten.

Sequenced: peripheral blood. The TCR originated in a man between 50 and 59 years old with active or convalescent COVID-19. The chain uses TRBV7-9 and TRBJ2-1; perhaps TRBD2 as D (6 bases). CDR3 protein: CASTGGPKSYNEQFF. In DNA, the CDR3 is TGTGCCAGCACCGGAGGGCCGAAGTCCTACAATGAGCAGTTCTTC.